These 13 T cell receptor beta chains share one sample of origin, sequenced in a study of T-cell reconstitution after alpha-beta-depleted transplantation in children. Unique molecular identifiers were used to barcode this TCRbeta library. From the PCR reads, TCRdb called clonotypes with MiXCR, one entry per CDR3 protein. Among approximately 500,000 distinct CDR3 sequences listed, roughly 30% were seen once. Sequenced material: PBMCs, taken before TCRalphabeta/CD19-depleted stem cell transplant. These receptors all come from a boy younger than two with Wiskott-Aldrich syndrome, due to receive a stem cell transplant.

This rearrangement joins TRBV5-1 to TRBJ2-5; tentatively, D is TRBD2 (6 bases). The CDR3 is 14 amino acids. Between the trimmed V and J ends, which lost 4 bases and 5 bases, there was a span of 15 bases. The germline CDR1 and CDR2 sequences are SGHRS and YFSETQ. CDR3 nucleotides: TGCGCCAGCAGCCCATCTAGCGACGGGGAGACCCAGTACTTC. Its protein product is CASSPSSDGETQYF.

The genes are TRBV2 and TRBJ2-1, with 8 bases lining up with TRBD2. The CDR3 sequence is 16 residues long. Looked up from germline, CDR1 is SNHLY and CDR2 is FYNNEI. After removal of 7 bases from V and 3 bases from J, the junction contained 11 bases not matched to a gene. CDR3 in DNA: TGTGCCAGCAATAAGGGTAGCGGGAAAGGCTACAATGAGCAGTTCTTC. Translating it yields CASNKGSGKGYNEQFF. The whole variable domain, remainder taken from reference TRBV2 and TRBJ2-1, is EPEVTQTPSHQVTQMGQEVILRCVPISNHLYFYWYRQILGQKVEFLVSFYNNEISEKSEIFDDQFSVERPDGSNFTLKIRSTKLEDSAMYFCASNKGSGKGYNEQFFGPGTRLTVL.

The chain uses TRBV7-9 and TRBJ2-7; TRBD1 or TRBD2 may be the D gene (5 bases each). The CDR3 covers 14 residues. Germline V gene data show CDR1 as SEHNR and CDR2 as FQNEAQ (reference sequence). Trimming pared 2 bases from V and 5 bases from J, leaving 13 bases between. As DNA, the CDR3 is TGTGCCAGCAGCTTATGGGGGAGTGGCGACGAGCAGTACTTC. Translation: CASSLWGSGDEQYF.

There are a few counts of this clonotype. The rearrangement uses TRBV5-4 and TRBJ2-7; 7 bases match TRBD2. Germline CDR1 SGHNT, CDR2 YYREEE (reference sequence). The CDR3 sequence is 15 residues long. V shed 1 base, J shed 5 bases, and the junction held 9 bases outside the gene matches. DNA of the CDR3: TGTGCCAGCAGCTTGCTTGGCAGGGAGGGAGACGAGCAGTACTTC. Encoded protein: CASSLLGREGDEQYF.

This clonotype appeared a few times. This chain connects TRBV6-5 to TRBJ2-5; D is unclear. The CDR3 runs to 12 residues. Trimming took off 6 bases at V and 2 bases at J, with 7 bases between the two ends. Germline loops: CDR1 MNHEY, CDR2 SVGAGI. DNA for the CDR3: TGTGCCAGCAGCGACGCTCAAGAGACCCAGTACTTC. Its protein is CASSDAQETQYF.

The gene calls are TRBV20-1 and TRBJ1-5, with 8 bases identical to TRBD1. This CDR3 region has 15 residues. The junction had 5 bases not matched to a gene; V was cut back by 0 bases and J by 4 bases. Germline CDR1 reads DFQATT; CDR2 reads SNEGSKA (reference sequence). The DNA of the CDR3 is TGCAGTGCTAGAGATAGGACAGGGCCTAATCAGCCCCAGCATTTT. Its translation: CSARDRTGPNQPQHF.

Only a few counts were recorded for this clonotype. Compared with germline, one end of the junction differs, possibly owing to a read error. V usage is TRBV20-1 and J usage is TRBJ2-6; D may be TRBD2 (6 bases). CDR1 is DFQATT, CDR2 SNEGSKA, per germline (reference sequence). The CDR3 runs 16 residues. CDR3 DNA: TGCAGCGCTAGTAGGGGCGGGGTGTCTGGGGCCAACGTCCTGACTTTC. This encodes CSASRGGVSGANVLTF.

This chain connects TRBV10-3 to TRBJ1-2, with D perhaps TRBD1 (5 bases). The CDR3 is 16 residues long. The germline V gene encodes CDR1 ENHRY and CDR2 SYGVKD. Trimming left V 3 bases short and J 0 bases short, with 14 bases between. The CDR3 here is CAISDKNRRSNYGYTF. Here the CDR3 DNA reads TGTGCCATCAGTGATAAGAACAGGAGGTCTAACTATGGCTACACCTTC.

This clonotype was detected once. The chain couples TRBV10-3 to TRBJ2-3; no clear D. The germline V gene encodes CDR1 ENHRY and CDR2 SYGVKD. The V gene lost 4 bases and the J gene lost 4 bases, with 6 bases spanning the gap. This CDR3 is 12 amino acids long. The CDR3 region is CAISVSSDTQYF. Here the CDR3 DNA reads TGTGCCATCAGTGTGTCGTCAGATACGCAGTATTTT.

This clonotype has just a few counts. CDR3 residues: CSVGGRGGSRDTGELFF. In nucleotides, the CDR3 is TGCAGCGTGGGGGGGAGGGGCGGGAGTCGGGACACCGGGGAGCTGTTTTTT. This chain joins TRBV29-1 and TRBJ2-2; TRBD2 agrees at 7 bases. CDR1 and CDR2 (germline): SQVTM, ANQGSEA. The V gene end was trimmed by 6 bases and the J gene end by 3 bases; junction bases not matched to a gene: 16. This CDR3 has 17 amino acids.

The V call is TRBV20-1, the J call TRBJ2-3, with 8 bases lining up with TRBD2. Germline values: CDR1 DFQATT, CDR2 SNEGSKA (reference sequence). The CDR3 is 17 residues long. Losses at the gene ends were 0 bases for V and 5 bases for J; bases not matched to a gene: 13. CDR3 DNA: TGCAGTGCTAGAGATATGTTGTCTAGCGGGTTGGGAGATACGCAGTATTTT. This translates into CSARDMLSSGLGDTQYF.

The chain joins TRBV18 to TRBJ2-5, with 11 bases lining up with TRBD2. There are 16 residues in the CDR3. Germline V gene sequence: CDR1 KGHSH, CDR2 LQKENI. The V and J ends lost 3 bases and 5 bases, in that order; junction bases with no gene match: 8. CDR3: CASSPASGRRHETQYF. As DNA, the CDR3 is TGTGCCAGCTCACCCGCTAGCGGGAGGAGGCATGAGACCCAGTACTTC.

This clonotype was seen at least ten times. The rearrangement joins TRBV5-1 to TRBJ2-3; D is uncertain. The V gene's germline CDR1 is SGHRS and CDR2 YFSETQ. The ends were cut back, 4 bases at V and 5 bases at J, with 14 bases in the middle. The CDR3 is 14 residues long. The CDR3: CASSRLVSGDTQYF. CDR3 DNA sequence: TGCGCCAGCAGCCGACTCGTATCCGGAGATACGCAGTATTTT.